This T cell receptor beta chain was profiled in a study of cytomegalovirus exposure and HLA in healthy donors. Clones were read by immunoSEQ multiplex PCR, and TCRdb kept only the in-frame ones, dropping some. The sample records roughly 350,000 clones, approximately 90% being singletons. Germline V gene lookup returns CDR1 MNHEY and CDR2 SVGAGI. V lost 0 bases and J 7 bases, leaving 7 bases between the germline ends. CDR3 size: 13 residues. Input material: PBMCs. The receptor was isolated from a woman younger than 30 in good health and CMV-seronegative. The chain employs TRBV6-5 and TRBJ2-1, with unresolved D. CDR3 region: CASSYSIQNEQFF. The CDR3 bases are TGTGCCAGCAGTTACTCGATCCAGAATGAGCAGTTCTTC.